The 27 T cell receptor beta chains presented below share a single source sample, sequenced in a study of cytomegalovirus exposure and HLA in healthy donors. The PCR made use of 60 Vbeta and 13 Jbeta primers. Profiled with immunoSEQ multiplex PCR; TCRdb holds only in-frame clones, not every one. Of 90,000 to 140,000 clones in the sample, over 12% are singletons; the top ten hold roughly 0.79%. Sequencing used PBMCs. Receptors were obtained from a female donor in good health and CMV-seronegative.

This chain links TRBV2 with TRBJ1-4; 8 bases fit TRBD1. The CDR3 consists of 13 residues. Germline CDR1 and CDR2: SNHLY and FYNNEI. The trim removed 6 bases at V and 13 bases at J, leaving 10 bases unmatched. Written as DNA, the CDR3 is TGTGCCAGCAGCGGACAGGGAAGGTTTGGACTGTTTTTT. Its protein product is CASSGQGRFGLFF.

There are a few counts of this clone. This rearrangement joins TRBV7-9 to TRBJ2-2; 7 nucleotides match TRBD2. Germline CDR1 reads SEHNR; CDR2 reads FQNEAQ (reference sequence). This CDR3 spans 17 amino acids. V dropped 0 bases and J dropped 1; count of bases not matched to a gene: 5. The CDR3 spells CASSLAHIAGNTGELFF. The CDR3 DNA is TGTGCCAGCAGCTTAGCGCATATAGCGGGGAACACCGGGGAGCTGTTTTTT.

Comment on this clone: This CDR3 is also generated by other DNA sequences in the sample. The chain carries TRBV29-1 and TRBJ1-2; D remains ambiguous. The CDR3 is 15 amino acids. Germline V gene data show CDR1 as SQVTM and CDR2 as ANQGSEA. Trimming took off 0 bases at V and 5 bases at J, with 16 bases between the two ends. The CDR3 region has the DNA TGCAGCGTTGAAGACCCCCGTCGGGGAGGATATGGCTACACCTTC. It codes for CSVEDPRRGGYGYTF.

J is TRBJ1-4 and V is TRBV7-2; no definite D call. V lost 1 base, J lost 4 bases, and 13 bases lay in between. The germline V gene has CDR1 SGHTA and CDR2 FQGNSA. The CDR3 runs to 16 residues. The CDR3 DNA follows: TGTGCCAGCAGCTTAGTTTATGCCGGGATTAATGAAAAACTGTTTTTT. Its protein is CASSLVYAGINEKLFF.

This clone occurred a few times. As DNA, the CDR3 is TGTGCCAGCAAGGATTATAGGGGACAGAATGAAAAACTGTTTTTT. It encodes CASKDYRGQNEKLFF. The V call is TRBV6-5, the J call TRBJ1-4; 7 nucleotides agree with TRBD1. V was clipped by 7 bases and J by 5 bases; unmatched bases: 10. The CDR3 spans 15 residues. Germline values: CDR1 MNHEY, CDR2 SVGAGI.

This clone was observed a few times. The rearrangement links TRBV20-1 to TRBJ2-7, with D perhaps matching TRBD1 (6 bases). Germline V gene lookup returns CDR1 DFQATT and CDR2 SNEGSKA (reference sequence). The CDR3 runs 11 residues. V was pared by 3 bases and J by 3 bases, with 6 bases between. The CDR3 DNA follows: TGCAGTGCTAGGACAGGCTACGAGCAGTACTTC. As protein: CSARTGYEQYF.

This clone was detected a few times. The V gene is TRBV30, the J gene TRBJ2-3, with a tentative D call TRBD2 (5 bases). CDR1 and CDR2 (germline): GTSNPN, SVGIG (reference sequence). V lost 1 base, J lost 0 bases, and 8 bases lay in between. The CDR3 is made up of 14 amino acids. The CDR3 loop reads CAWSAGESTDTQYF. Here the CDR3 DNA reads TGTGCCTGGAGTGCCGGGGAGAGCACAGATACGCAGTATTTT.

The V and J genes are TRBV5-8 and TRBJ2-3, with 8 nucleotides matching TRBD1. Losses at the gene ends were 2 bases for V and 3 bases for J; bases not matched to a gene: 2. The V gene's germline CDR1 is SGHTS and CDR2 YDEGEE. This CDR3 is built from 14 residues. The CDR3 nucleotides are TGTGCCAGCAGCTTCCAGGGGGCAACAGATACGCAGTATTTT. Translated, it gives CASSFQGATDTQYF. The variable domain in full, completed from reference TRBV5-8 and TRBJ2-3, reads EAGVTQSPTHLIKTRGQQATLRCSPISGHTSVYWYQQALGLGLQFLLWYDEGEERNRGNFPPRFSGRQFPNYSSELNVNALELEDSALYLCASSFQGATDTQYFGPGTRLTVL.

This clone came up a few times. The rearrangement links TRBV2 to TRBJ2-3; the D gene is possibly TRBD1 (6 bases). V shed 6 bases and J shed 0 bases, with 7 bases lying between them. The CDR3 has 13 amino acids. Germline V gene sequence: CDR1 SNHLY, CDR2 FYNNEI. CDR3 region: CASRGASTDTQYF. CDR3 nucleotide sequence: TGTGCCAGCAGGGGGGCCAGCACAGATACGCAGTATTTT.

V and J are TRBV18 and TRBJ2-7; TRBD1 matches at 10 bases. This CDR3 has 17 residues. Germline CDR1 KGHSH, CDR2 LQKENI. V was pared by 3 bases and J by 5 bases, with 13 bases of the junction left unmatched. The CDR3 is CASSPGLPGQGKNEQYF. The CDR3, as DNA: TGTGCCAGCTCACCCGGTCTACCGGGACAGGGGAAGAACGAGCAGTACTTC.

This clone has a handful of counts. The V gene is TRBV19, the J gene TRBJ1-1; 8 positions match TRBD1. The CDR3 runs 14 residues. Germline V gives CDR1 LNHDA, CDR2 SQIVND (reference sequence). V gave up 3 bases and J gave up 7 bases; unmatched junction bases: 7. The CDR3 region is CASSIQAGTGEAFF. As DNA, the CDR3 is TGTGCCAGTAGTATCCAGGCCGGGACAGGTGAAGCTTTCTTT.

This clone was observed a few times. The CDR3 here is CASSHLGSGYNEQYF. CDR3 nucleotide sequence: TGTGCCAGCAGCCACTTAGGGAGCGGTTATAACGAGCAGTACTTC. This chain joins TRBV7-9 and TRBJ2-7; perhaps TRBD2 as D (5 bases). CDR1 is SEHNR and CDR2 is FQNEAQ in the germline V gene (reference sequence). Trimming pared 5 bases from V and 5 bases from J, leaving 19 bases between. This CDR3 has 15 residues.

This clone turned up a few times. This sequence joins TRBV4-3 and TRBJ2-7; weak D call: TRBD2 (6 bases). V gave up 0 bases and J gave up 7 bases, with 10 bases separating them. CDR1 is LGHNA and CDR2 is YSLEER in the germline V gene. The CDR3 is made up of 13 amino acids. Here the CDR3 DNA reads TGCGCCAGCAGCCAAGATCCGGGGGAAGAGCAGTACTTC. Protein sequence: CASSQDPGEEQYF.

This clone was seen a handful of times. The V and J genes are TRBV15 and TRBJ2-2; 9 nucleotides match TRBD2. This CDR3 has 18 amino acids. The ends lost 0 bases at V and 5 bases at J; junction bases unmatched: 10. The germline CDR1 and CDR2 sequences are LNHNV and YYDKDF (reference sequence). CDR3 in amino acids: CATSRESGSSGMTGELFF. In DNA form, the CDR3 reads TGTGCCACCAGCAGAGAGTCGGGGTCTAGCGGGATGACCGGGGAGCTGTTTTTT.

The CDR3 loop is CASSFGTVASSSSYEQYF. The CDR3 bases are TGTGCCAGCAGCTTTGGGACAGTCGCTAGCAGTAGCTCCTACGAGCAGTACTTC. V and J are TRBV5-4 and TRBJ2-7; 7 bases match TRBD1. With 2 bases clipped from V and 0 bases from J, the junction kept 14 bases outside the gene matches. CDR1 is SGHNT and CDR2 is YYREEE in the germline V gene (reference sequence). The CDR3 spans 18 residues.

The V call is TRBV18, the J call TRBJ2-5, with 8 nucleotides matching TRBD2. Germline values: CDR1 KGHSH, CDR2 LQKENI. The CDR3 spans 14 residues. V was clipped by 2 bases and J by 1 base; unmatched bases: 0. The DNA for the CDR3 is TGTGCCAGCTCACCAGGGACTAGCCAAGAGACCCAGTACTTC. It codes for CASSPGTSQETQYF.

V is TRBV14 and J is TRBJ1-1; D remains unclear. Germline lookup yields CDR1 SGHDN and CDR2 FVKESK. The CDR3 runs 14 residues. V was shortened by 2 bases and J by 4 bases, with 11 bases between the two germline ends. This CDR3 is CASSQSVGLTEAFF. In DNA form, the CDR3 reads TGTGCCAGCAGCCAAAGCGTTGGTCTCACTGAAGCTTTCTTT.

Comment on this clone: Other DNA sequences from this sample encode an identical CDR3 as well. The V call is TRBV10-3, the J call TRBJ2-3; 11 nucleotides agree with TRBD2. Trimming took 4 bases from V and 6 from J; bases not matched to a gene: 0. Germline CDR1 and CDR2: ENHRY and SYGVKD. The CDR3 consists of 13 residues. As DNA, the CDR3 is TGTGCCATCAGTGCTAGCGGGGGGGATACGCAGTATTTT. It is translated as CAISASGGDTQYF.

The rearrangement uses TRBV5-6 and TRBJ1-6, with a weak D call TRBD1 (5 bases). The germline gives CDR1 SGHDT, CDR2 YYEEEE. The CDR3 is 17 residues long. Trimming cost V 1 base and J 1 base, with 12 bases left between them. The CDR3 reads CASSLLGVESYNSPLHF. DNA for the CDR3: TGTGCCAGCAGCTTGTTAGGGGTAGAGTCCTATAATTCACCCCTCCACTTT.

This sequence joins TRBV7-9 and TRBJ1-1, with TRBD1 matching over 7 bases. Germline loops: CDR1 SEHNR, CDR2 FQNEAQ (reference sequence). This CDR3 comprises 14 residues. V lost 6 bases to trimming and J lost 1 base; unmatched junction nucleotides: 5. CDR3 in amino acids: CASSFRGSNTEAFF. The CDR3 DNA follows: TGTGCCAGCAGTTTCAGGGGGTCGAACACTGAAGCTTTCTTT.

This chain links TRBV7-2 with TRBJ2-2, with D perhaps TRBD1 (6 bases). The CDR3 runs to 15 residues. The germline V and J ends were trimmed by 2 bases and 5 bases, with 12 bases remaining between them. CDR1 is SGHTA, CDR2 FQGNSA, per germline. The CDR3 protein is CASSLRSGVTGELFF. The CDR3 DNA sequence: TGTGCCAGCAGCTTAAGGTCAGGGGTAACCGGGGAGCTGTTTTTT. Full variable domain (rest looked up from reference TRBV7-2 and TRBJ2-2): GAGVSQSPSNKVTEKGKDVELRCDPISGHTALYWYRQSLGQGLEFLIYFQGNSAPDKSGLPSDRFSAERTGGSVSTLTIQRTQQEDSAVYLCASSLRSGVTGELFFGEGSRLTVL.

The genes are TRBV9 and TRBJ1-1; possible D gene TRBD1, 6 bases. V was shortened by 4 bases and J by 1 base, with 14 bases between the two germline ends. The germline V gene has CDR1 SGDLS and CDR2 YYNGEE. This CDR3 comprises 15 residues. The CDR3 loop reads CASSPRPGQNTEAFF. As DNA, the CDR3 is TGTGCCAGCAGCCCAAGGCCGGGACAGAACACTGAAGCTTTCTTT.

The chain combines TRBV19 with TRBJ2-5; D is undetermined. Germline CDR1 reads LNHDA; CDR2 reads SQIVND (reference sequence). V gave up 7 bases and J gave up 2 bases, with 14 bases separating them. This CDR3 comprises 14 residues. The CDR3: CASKRTLRQETQYF. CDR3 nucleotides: TGTGCCAGTAAACGAACCCTGAGGCAAGAGACCCAGTACTTC. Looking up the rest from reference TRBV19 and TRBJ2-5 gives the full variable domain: DGGITQSPKYLFRKEGQNVTLSCEQNLNHDAMYWYRQDPGQGLRLIYYSQIVNDFQKGDIAEGYSVSREKKESFPLTVTSAQKNPTAFYLCASKRTLRQETQYFGPGTRLLVL.

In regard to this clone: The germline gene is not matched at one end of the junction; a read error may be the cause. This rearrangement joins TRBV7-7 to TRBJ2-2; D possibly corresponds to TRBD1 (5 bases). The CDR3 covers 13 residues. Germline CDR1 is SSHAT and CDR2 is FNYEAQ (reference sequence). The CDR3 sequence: CASSLDMTGELFF. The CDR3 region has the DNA TGTGCTAGCAGCCTGGACATGACCGGGGAGCTGTTTTTT.

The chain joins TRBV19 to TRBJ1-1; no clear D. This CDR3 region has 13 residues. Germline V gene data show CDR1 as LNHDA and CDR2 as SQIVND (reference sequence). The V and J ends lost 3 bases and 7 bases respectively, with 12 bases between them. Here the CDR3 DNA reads TGTGCCAGTAGTATCCCTCTCACGGGTGAAGCTTTCTTT. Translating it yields CASSIPLTGEAFF.

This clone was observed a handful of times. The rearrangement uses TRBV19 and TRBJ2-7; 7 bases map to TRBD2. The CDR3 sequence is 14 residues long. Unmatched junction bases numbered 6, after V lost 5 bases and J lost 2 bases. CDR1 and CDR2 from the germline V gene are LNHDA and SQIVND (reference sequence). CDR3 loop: CASSAGLKPYEQYF. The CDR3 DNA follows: TGTGCCAGTAGTGCGGGACTAAAACCCTACGAGCAGTACTTC.

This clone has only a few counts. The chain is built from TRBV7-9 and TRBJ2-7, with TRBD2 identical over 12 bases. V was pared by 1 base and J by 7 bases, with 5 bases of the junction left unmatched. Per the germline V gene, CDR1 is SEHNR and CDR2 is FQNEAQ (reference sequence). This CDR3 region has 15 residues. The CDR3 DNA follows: TGTGCCAGCAGCTTAGAGGGACTAGCGGGTGAAGAGCAGTACTTC. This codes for CASSLEGLAGEEQYF.